A selection of T cell receptor beta chains follows, all from one sample in a study of early T cells in non-severe SARS-CoV-2 infection. Using its own MiXCR run on the 5' RACE reads, TCRdb lists one record per CDR3 protein. Seen here are about 46,000 distinct CDR3 sequences, roughly 5.7% observed once, and the top ten hold about 4.9%. The specimen was whole blood, collected at baseline. These receptor sequences come from an adult who was a healthcare worker with PCR-confirmed SARS-CoV-2 infection or an uninfected control (not recorded which). Both conserved end residues are part of each CDR3. A D gene is named only where the DNA matches it firmly. Size is omitted from some rows. Given values are once, few, many or a class for expanded clones.

TRBJ2-5,many,16,TRBV7-3,TRBD1,CASSLAGTGDGETQYF,TGTGCCAGCAGCTTAGCTGGGACAGGGGATGGAGAGACCCAGTACTTC
TRBJ2-7,.,14,TRBV5-4,TRBD2,CASSLGLAADEQYF,TGTGCCAGCAGCTTGGGACTAGCGGCCGACGAGCAGTACTTC
TRBJ2-5,.,19,TRBV14,TRBD2,CASSQEVGSGGRLKETQYF,TGTGCCAGCAGCCAAGAGGTCGGTTCGGGCGGGAGGCTAAAAGAGACCCAGTACTTC
TRBJ1-1,many,12,TRBV29-1,.,CSVDVVRGPAFF,TGCAGCGTTGATGTAGTGAGGGGTCCAGCTTTCTTT
TRBJ1-2,.,14,TRBV6-1,.,CASNQGASYYGYTF,TGTGCCAGCAATCAGGGTGCCTCCTACTATGGCTACACCTTC
TRBJ2-3,many,12,TRBV7-2,.,CASSSYVDTQYF,TGTGCCAGCAGCTCCTACGTAGATACGCAGTATTTT
TRBJ2-1,few,14,TRBV4-1,.,CASSQFVMSYEQFF,TGCGCCAGCAGCCAATTCGTCATGAGTTATGAGCAGTTCTTC
TRBJ1-6,.,13,TRBV27,TRBD1,CASRPGQNSPLHF,TGTGCCAGCAGGCCGGGACAGAATTCACCCCTCCACTTT
TRBJ1-5,many,12,TRBV28,.,CASSPVDQPQHF,TGTGCCAGCAGCCCCGTGGATCAGCCCCAGCATTTT
TRBJ2-1,many,12,TRBV29-1,.,CSVDDTYNEQFF,TGCAGCGTTGACGACACCTACAATGAGCAGTTCTTC
TRBJ2-3,.,16,TRBV11-2,.,CASSLATGSFTDTQYF,TGTGCCAGCAGCTTAGCGACCGGGTCGTTCACAGATACGCAGTATTTT
TRBJ2-7,few,16,TRBV28,.,CASSLLAVRPSYEQYF,TGTGCCAGCAGTTTACTAGCTGTACGGCCCTCCTACGAGCAGTACTTC
TRBJ1-2,many,12,TRBV29-1,.,CSVGIGPKGYTF,TGCAGCGTTGGGATTGGGCCGAAGGGCTACACCTTC
TRBJ2-3,few,13,TRBV6-4,.,CASSDYKTDTQYF,TGTGCCAGCAGTGACTATAAGACGGATACGCAGTATTTT
TRBJ2-2,many,14,TRBV10-3,.,CAISHDGNTGELFF,TGTGCCATCAGTCATGACGGGAACACCGGGGAGCTGTTTTTT
TRBJ2-7,many,12,TRBV20-1,TRBD2,CSALAGVHEQYF,TGCAGTGCTCTAGCGGGAGTTCACGAGCAGTACTTC
TRBJ2-1,many,14,TRBV19,TRBD1,CASSWGTGDNEQFF,TGTGCCAGTAGTTGGGGGACAGGGGACAATGAGCAGTTCTTC
TRBJ1-1,.,15,TRBV5-8,.,CASSLRGGMNTEAFF,TGTGCCAGCAGCTTGCGCGGGGGTATGAACACTGAAGCTTTCTTT
TRBJ2-3,.,12,TRBV20-1,.,CSAIPHTDTQYF,TGCAGTGCTATTCCCCACACAGATACGCAGTATTTT
TRBJ1-2,many,12,TRBV29-1,TRBD1,CSVGQGTYGYTF,TGCAGCGTTGGACAGGGGACGTATGGCTACACCTTC
TRBJ1-5,many,17,TRBV21-1,.,CASSKEWAGLPNQPQHF,TGTGCCAGCAGCAAAGAATGGGCAGGTCTTCCTAATCAGCCCCAGCATTTT
TRBJ1-2,many,13,TRBV20-1,.,CSARREANYGYTF,TGCAGTGCTAGGCGGGAAGCTAACTATGGCTACACCTTC
TRBJ2-5,many,13,TRBV20-1,TRBD1,CSAGDRVRETQYF,TGCAGTGCTGGGGACAGGGTGCGAGAGACCCAGTACTTC
TRBJ2-3,many,14,TRBV6-5,.,CASRLAHPTDTQYF,TGTGCCAGCAGGTTAGCGCACCCCACAGATACGCAGTATTTT
TRBJ1-1,many,13,TRBV29-1,.,CSVVHTENTEAFF,TGCAGCGTTGTGCACACTGAGAACACTGAAGCTTTCTTT
TRBJ2-3,many,19,TRBV10-1,TRBD2,CASSESTWEAGGPQDTQYF,TGCGCCAGCAGTGAGTCGACCTGGGAAGCGGGAGGGCCCCAAGATACGCAGTATTTT
TRBJ2-1,many,14,TRBV6-5,TRBD2,CASRGTSGTGEQFF,TGTGCCAGCAGAGGGACTAGCGGGACTGGTGAGCAGTTCTTC
TRBJ2-2,many,15,TRBV11-2,.,CASRPSVPNTGELFF,TGTGCCAGCAGACCAAGTGTCCCGAACACCGGGGAGCTGTTTTTT